The clone carrying this TCR beta chain was recorded only once. Patients of the Seattle cohort, enrolled during active infection, were followed longitudinally. Per the original data handling: Using reference gene primer amplification, nucleated cell counts were estimated. TCRdb's table, derived via immunoSEQ multiplex PCR, lists solely in-frame clones and lacks some. The DNA gave D and trimming, while V, J and clone size come from that table. The sample has around 300,000 clones; just over 90% are singletons. This CDR3 has 16 residues. Trimming took 3 bases from V and 0 from J; bases not matched to a gene: 4. The sample originates from a study of blood T cell repertoires in COVID-19. Turning to the study itself: Samples came from the United States, Italy and Spain, spanning acute and convalescent COVID-19. Sources were T cells, B-cell-depleted T cells, or PBMCs; the material itself was cDNA or gDNA.

This clonotype was sampled from a woman in her 30s with COVID-19, enrolled during active disease. The V call is TRBV23-1, the J call TRBJ2-2; 7 positions match TRBD1. TRBV23-1 is treated as an ORF (open reading frame) with a function not yet certain. The source material was peripheral blood. CDR3 residues: CASSHPGTANTGELFF. The CDR3 DNA reads TGCGCCAGCAGTCACCCCGGGACAGCGAACACCGGGGAGCTGTTTTTT.